These T cell receptor beta chains were read from a single sample in a study of blood T cell repertoires in COVID-19. The protocol was immunoSEQ multiplex PCR, while the TCRdb copy is restricted to in-frame clones and leaves out a portion. The sample has roughly 81,000 clones, around 85% seen once. Sequencing used peripheral blood. All receptors come from a woman older than 75 with COVID-19, enrolled during active disease. Each CDR3 is given with its conserved first and last residue. D genes are given only for firm matches. Not all rows give a size; the values are once, few, many and, for expanded clones, a class.

CDR3 DNA,CDR3 protein,clone size,V gene,D gene,J gene
TGTGCCAGCAGCTTAGCGAAAGCGCGGTTTACCTACGAGCAGTACTTC,CASSLAKARFTYEQYF,NA,TRBV7-9,NA,TRBJ2-7
TGCGCCAGCAGCCAAGCTTCAGGACTAGCGGGATTCTACGAGCAGTACTTC,CASSQASGLAGFYEQYF,once,TRBV4-1,TRBD2,TRBJ2-7
TGTGCCAGCAGTTACAGAGGCCAGGGGGGCCTCTCCGAGCAGTACTTC,CASSYRGQGGLSEQYF,once,TRBV6-2/TRBV6-3,NA,TRBJ2-7
TGTGCCACCAGTGGGGACAGCTTCTACAATGAGCAGTTCTTC,CATSGDSFYNEQFF,NA,TRBV24-1,TRBD1,TRBJ2-1
TGTGCCAGCAGTCCCATATCCAGGGTATTGATCCGGGGCTACACCTTC,CASSPISRVLIRGYTF,few,TRBV14,NA,TRBJ1-2
TGTGCCATCAGTGGGATCGGGACTAGCGGCTACAATGAGCAGTTCTTC,CAISGIGTSGYNEQFF,NA,TRBV10-3,TRBD2,TRBJ2-1
TGTGCCAGCAGTGCAGCGCCGGGGACAGGGTATGGCTACACCTTC,CASSAAPGTGYGYTF,NA,TRBV6-1,TRBD1,TRBJ1-2
TGTGCCTGGAGTAACGACTTCTACGAGCAGTACTTC,CAWSNDFYEQYF,NA,TRBV30,NA,TRBJ2-7
TGTGCCAGCTCACCGAGGGTAGCGGGAGGACCGAACACCGGGGAGCTGTTTTTT,CASSPRVAGGPNTGELFF,NA,TRBV18,TRBD2,TRBJ2-2
TGTGCCAGCAGCGGCCGGGACAGGGGCAATGAGCAGTTCTTC,CASSGRDRGNEQFF,NA,TRBV4-2,TRBD1,TRBJ2-1
TGTGCCAGCAGTGATACACCCGGCGGCTATGGCTACACCTTC,CASSDTPGGYGYTF,NA,TRBV6-2/TRBV6-3,NA,TRBJ1-2
TGTGCCAGCAGTGGGCCCGGGACTAGCGTATTTGGGGAGCAGTACTTC,CASSGPGTSVFGEQYF,NA,TRBV6-6,TRBD2,TRBJ2-7
TGTGCCAGCAGTGGCCCCCCTAGCGGGTCCTCCTACAATGAGCAGTTCTTC,CASSGPPSGSSYNEQFF,few,TRBV25-1,TRBD2,TRBJ2-1
TGTGCCATCAGTGAGGACGGGACAGGGGTAGGAAGAGATACGCAGTATTTT,CAISEDGTGVGRDTQYF,once,TRBV10-3,TRBD1,TRBJ2-3
TGCGCCAGCAGCGGCGGGACAGGGGGGGATACGCAGTATTTT,CASSGGTGGDTQYF,NA,TRBV5-1,TRBD1,TRBJ2-3
TGCGCCAGCGATAGGTCCCGGGGGGCTTATGGCTACACCTTC,CASDRSRGAYGYTF,NA,TRBV10-1,NA,TRBJ1-2
TGTGCCAGCAGCTTGAGGACAGGGGGGGTATACGAGCAGTACTTC,CASSLRTGGVYEQYF,NA,TRBV7-9,TRBD1,TRBJ2-7
TGTGCCAGCAGCATTAGCTCCGGGTCTCGTCGGTATTTT,CASSISSGSRRYF,NA,TRBV5-4,NA,TRBJ2-3
TGTGCCAGCAGCCCTGGACTAGCTATCACCGGGGAGCTGTTTTTT,CASSPGLAITGELFF,NA,TRBV11-3,TRBD2,TRBJ2-2
TGTGCCAGCAGCTCGGAGGGAGATACGCAGTATTTT,CASSSEGDTQYF,once,TRBV5-4,NA,TRBJ2-3
TGTGCCAGCAATCCTACGGGGGGAGACACCATATATTTT,CASNPTGGDTIYF,NA,TRBV6-5,NA,TRBJ1-3
TGTGCCAGCAGCCTCAACGGGGGGGGTCGAACAGATACGCAGTATTTT,CASSLNGGGRTDTQYF,NA,TRBV3-1/TRBV3-2,TRBD2,TRBJ2-3
TGTGCCAGCAGCCTCGGGGAGCTTGAGACCCAGTACTTC,CASSLGELETQYF,NA,TRBV5-5,NA,TRBJ2-5
TGCGCCAGCTCGGAGTCCCAAGAGACCCAGTACTTC,CASSESQETQYF,NA,TRBV5-1,NA,TRBJ2-5
TGCGCCAGCAGCCAAGCTAGCGGGGGGTACAATGAGCAGTTCTTC,CASSQASGGYNEQFF,once,TRBV4-3,TRBD2,TRBJ2-1
TGTGCCAGCAGTTTGTCTCCTAACGTAGTGCACTTC,CASSLSPNVVHF,NA,TRBV28,NA,TRBJ2-7
TGTGCCAGCAGTCCGAGACTAGCGGTCAAGGAGGTCCAAGAGACCCAGTACTTC,CASSPRLAVKEVQETQYF,NA,TRBV3-1/TRBV3-2,TRBD2,TRBJ2-5
TGTGCCAGCAGCCTTTACCTGGGTGGAGCGACCTACGAGCAGTACTTC,CASSLYLGGATYEQYF,NA,TRBV11-1,NA,TRBJ2-7
TGCGCCAGCCGCCAGCCTGAGGGTGAGCAGTTCTTC,CASRQPEGEQFF,once,TRBV5-1,NA,TRBJ2-1
TGCGCCAGCAGCTTTGAGGATACGACCTACAATGAGCAGTTCTTC,CASSFEDTTYNEQFF,NA,TRBV5-1,NA,TRBJ2-1
TGTGCCAGCAGCTTAGGGTGGGGAGGGGAGCAGTTCTTC,CASSLGWGGEQFF,NA,TRBV7-9,TRBD2,TRBJ2-1
TGCGCCAGCAGCTTCGAGCGGGCGTACGAGCAGTACTTC,CASSFERAYEQYF,NA,TRBV5-1,NA,TRBJ2-7
TGTGCCAGCAGCCTAGGGACAGGGGTTATCTACGAGCAGTACTTC,CASSLGTGVIYEQYF,NA,TRBV11-3,TRBD1,TRBJ2-7
TGTGCCAGCAGCCGTAACAGACAGGGGATGTCCTACAATGAGCAGTTCTTC,CASSRNRQGMSYNEQFF,NA,TRBV5-4,TRBD1,TRBJ2-1
TGTGCCAGCTCGCAATACCGGGACAGGGCCCACGAGCAGTACTTC,CASSQYRDRAHEQYF,NA,TRBV18,TRBD1,TRBJ2-7
TGTGCCAGCAGCCGGGACACAGGCAATCAGCCCCAGCATTTT,CASSRDTGNQPQHF,few,TRBV2,NA,TRBJ1-5
TGTGCCAGCAGCTGGGACTCCAGCTCCTACAATGAGCAGTTCTTC,CASSWDSSSYNEQFF,NA,TRBV6-4,NA,TRBJ2-1
TGTGCCAGCAGCCAAAATGGGGCAGTTTACATTCAGTACTTC,CASSQNGAVYIQYF,NA,TRBV6-5,NA,TRBJ2-4
TGTGCCAGCTCATTATCGGGAACTGAAGCTTTCTTT,CASSLSGTEAFF,few,TRBV18,NA,TRBJ1-1
TGTGCCAGCTCGCCGGGACAGGCCCCCTACGAGCAGTACTTC,CASSPGQAPYEQYF,few,TRBV18,TRBD1,TRBJ2-7
TGTGCCAGCAGCGTACAGGGTTATAATTCACCCCTCCACTTT,CASSVQGYNSPLHF,NA,TRBV7-3,NA,TRBJ1-6
TGTGCCAGCAGTCCGGACTGGAATGAGCAGTTCTTC,CASSPDWNEQFF,NA,TRBV2,NA,TRBJ2-1
TGTGCCAGTAGTATATGGGGCGGTCAAGAGACCCAGTACTTC,CASSIWGGQETQYF,NA,TRBV19,NA,TRBJ2-5
TGTGCCAGCAGCTTACAGGGGTCAACTGAAGCTTTCTTT,CASSLQGSTEAFF,NA,TRBV7-9,NA,TRBJ1-1
TGTGCCAGCACTCAGGGGAGGGGCCTTGGCTACACCTTC,CASTQGRGLGYTF,few,TRBV6-5,NA,TRBJ1-2